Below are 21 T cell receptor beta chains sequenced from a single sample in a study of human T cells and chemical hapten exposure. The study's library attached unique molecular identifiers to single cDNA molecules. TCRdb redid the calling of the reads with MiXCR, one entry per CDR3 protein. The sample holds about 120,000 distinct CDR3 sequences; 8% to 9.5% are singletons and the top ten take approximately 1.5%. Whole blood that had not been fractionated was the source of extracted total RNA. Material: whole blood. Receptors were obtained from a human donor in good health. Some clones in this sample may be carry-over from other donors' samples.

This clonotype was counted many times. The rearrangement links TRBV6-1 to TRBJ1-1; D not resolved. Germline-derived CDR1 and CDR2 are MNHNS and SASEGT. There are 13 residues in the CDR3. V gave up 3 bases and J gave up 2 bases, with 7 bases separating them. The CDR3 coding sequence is TGTGCCAGCAGTGATTTCAGTAACACTGAAGCTTTCTTT. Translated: CASSDFSNTEAFF.

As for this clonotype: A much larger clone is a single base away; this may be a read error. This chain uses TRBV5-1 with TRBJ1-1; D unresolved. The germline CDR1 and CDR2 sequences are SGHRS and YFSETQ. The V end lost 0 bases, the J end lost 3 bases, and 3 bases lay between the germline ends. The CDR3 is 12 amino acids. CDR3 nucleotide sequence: TGCGCCAGCAGCTTGGTGGACACTGAAGCTTTCTTT. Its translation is CASSLVDTEAFF. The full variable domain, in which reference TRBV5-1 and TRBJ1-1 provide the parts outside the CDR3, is KAGVTQTPRYLIKTRGQQVTLSCSPISGHRSVSWYQQTPGQGLQFLFEYFSETQRNKGNFPGRFSGRQFSNSRSEMNVSTLELGDSALYLCASSLVDTEAFFGQGTRLTVV.

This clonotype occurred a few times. The CDR3 sequence is CASSLSGGAPDEAFF. The CDR3 nucleotides are TGCGCCAGCAGCCTGAGTGGGGGAGCCCCAGATGAAGCTTTCTTT. The chain recombines TRBV5-1 with TRBJ1-1; D is possibly TRBD1 (5 bases). The germline V gene has CDR1 SGHRS and CDR2 YFSETQ. The germline V and J ends were trimmed by 4 bases and 7 bases, with 20 bases remaining between them. The CDR3 is 15 amino acids.

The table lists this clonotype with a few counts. CDR3 nucleotide sequence: TGTGCCAGCAGCTTTCTCCCTAGGACTAGCGGGGGGGATGAGCAGTTCTTC. Translation: CASSFLPRTSGGDEQFF. The chain carries TRBV7-2 and TRBJ2-1, with 15 bases matching TRBD2. This CDR3 has 17 residues. Germline V gives CDR1 SGHTA, CDR2 FQGNSA. V lost 3 bases to trimming and J lost 8 bases; unmatched junction nucleotides: 8. Supplemented by reference TRBV7-2 and TRBJ2-1, the full variable domain reads GAGVSQSPSNKVTEKGKDVELRCDPISGHTALYWYRQSLGQGLEFLIYFQGNSAPDKSGLPSDRFSAERTGGSVSTLTIQRTQQEDSAVYLCASSFLPRTSGGDEQFFGPGTRLTVL.

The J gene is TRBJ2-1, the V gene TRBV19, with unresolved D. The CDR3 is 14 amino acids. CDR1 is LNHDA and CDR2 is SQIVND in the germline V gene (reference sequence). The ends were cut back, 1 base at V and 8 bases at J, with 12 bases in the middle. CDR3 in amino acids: CASSIGFGTDEQFF. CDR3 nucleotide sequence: TGTGCCAGTAGTATAGGTTTCGGTACGGATGAGCAGTTCTTC.

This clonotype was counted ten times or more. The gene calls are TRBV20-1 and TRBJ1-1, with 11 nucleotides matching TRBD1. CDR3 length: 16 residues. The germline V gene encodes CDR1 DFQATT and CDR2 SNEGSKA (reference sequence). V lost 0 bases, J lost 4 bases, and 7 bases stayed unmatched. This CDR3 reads CSARDPGTGGRTEAFF. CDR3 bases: TGCAGTGCTAGAGATCCCGGGACAGGGGGTCGCACTGAAGCTTTCTTT.

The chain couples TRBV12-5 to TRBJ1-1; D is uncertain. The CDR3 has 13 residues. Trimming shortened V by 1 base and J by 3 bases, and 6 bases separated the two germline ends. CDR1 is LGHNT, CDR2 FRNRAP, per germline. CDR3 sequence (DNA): TGTGCTAGTGGTTTGGAACGGTACACTGAAGCTTTCTTT. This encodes CASGLERYTEAFF.

CDR3 nucleotides: TGTGCCAGCACCCGGACGCCCTCCCTCTCCGAGCAGTACTTC. It codes for CASTRTPSLSEQYF. V is TRBV6-5 and J is TRBJ2-7; D remains unclear. The germline V and J ends were trimmed by 7 bases and 6 bases, with 19 bases remaining between them. This CDR3 comprises 14 residues. Germline CDR1 and CDR2: MNHEY and SVGAGI.

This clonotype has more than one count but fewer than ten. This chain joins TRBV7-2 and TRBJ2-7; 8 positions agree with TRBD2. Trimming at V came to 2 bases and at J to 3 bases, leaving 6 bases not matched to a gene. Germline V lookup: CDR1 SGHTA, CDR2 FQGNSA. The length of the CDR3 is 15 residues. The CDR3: CASSLSGSSYYEQYF. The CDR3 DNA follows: TGTGCCAGCAGCTTAAGCGGGAGTTCATACTACGAGCAGTACTTC.

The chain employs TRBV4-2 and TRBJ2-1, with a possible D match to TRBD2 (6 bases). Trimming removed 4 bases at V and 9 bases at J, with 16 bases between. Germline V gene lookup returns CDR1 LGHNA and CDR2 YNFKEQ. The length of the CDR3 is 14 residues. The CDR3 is CASSRKLAGPEQFF. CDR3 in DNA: TGTGCCAGCAGCCGAAAACTAGCAGGACCTGAGCAGTTCTTC.

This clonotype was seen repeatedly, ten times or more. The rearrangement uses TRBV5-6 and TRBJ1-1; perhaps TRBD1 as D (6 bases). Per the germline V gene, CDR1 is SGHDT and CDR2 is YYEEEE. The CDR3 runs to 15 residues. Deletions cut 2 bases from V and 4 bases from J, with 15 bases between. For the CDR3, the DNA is TGTGCCAGCAGCTTTGTGGGGGCAGATGGCACTGAAGCTTTCTTT. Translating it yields CASSFVGADGTEAFF.

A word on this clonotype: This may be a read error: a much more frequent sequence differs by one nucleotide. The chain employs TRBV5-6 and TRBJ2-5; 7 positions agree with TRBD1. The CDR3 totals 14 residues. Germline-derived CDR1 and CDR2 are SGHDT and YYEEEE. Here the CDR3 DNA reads TGTGCCAGCAGCTTGGCCACAGGGGAAGAGACCCAGCACTTC. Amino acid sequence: CASSLATGEETQHF.

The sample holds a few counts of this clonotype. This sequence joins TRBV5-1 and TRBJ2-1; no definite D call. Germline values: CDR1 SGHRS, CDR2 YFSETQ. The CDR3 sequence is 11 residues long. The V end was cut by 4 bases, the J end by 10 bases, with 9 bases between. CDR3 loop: CASSLGPEQFF. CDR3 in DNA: TGCGCCAGCAGCCTAGGACCAGAGCAGTTCTTC.

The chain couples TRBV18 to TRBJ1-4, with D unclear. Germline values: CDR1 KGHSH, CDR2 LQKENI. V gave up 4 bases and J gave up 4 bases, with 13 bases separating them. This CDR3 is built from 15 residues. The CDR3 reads CASSLRSGYNEKLFF. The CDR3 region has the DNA TGTGCCAGCTCACTTCGTTCCGGGTATAATGAAAAACTGTTTTTT.

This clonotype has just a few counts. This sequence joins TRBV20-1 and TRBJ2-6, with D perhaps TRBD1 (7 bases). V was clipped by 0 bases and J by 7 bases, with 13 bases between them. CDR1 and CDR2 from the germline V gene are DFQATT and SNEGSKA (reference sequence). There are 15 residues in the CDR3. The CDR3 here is CSARDRQGGANVLTF. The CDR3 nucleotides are TGCAGTGCTAGAGATAGACAGGGAGGCGCCAACGTCCTGACTTTC.

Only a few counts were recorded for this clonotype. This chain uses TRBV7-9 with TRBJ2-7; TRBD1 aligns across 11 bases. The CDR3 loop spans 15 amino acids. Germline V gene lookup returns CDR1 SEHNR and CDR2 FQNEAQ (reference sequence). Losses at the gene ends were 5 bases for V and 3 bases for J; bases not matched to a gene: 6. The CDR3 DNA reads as TGTGCCAGCAGCGCTCAGGACAGGGGGCTCTACGAGCAGTACTTC. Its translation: CASSAQDRGLYEQYF.

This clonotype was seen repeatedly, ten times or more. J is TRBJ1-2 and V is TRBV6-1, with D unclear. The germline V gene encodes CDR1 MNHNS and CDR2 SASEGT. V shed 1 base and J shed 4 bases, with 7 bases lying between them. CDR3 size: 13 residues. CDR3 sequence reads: CASSEGGGYGYTF. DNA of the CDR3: TGTGCCAGCAGTGAAGGGGGAGGCTATGGCTACACCTTC.

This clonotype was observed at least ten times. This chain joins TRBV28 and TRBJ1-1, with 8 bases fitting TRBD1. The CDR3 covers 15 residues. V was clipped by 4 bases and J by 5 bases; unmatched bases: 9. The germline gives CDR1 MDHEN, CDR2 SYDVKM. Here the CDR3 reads CASSYRTGPITEAFF. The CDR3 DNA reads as TGTGCCAGCAGTTATAGGACAGGGCCCATAACTGAAGCTTTCTTT.

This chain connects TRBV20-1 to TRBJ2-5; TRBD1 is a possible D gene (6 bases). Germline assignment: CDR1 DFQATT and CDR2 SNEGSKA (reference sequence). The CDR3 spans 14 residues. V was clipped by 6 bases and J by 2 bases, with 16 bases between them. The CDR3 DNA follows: TGCAGTGCCCTGAGGCCACAGGGACAAGAGACCCAGTACTTC. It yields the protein CSALRPQGQETQYF.

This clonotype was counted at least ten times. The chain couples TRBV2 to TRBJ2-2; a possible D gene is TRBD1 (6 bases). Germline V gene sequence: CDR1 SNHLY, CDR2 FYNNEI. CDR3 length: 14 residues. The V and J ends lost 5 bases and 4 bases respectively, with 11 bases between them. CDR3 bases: TGTGCCAGCAGTCGGGACACTTCCACCGGGGAGCTGTTTTTT. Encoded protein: CASSRDTSTGELFF.

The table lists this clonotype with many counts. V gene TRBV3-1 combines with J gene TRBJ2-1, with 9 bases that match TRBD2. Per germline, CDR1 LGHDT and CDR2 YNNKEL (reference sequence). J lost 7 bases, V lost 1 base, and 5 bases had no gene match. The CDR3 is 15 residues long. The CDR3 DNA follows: TGTGCCAGCAGCCAAGTGGGCGGGAGGGGGAATGAGCAGTTCTTC. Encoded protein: CASSQVGGRGNEQFF.